The clone carrying this T cell receptor (beta chain) appeared many times. The sample belongs to a study of T-cell reconstitution after alpha-beta-depleted transplantation in children. During its preparation, the TCRbeta library received unique molecular identifiers. TCRdb re-called the PCR reads through MiXCR, storing one row per CDR3 protein. Altogether about 360,000 distinct CDR3 sequences are present, roughly 13% being singletons, with the ten largest covering 3.5% to 4.5%. The CDR3 has 12 residues. From germline, CDR1 is SGHVS and CDR2 FNYEAQ. The V and J ends lost 8 bases and 1 base respectively, with 5 bases between them.

The sample was PBMCs, taken from the stem cell graft. This clonotype was obtained from a human donor who donated a stem cell graft to a child with Fanconi anemia. The chain uses TRBV7-6 and TRBJ2-2, with unresolved D. The CDR3 bases are TGTGCCAGCGGCGAGAACACCGGGGAGCTGTTTTTT. It translates to CASGENTGELFF.